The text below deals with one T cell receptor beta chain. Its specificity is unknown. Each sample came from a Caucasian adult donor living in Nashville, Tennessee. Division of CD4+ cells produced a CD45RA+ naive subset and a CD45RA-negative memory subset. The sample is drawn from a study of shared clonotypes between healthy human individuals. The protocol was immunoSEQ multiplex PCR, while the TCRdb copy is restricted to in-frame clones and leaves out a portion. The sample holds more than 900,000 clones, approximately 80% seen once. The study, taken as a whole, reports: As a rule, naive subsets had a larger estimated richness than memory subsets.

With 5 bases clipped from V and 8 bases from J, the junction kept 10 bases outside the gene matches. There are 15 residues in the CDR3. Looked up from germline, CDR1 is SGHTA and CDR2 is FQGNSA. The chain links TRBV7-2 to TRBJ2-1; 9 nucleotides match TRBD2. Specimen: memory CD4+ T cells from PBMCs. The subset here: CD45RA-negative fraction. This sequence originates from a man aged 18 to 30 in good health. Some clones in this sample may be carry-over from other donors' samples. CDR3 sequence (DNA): TGTGCCAGCAGCGTTGAAGGGCGGGAGGGGGATGAGCAGTTCTTC. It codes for CASSVEGREGDEQFF.